Following are 6 T cell receptor beta chains from one sample sequenced in a study of glioma-infiltrating T cells after dendritic cell vaccination. TCRdb's copy holds only in-frame clones and misses some; the assay was immunoSEQ multiplex PCR. This table has about 82,000 clones, roughly 90% appearing once. Source: blood, taken before dendritic cell vaccination. The receptors here all came from a human donor with glioblastoma.

CDR3 nucleotides: TGTGCCTGGAGTGTAACGGGGGACGAGCAGTACTTC. Translating it yields CAWSVTGDEQYF. The V gene is TRBV30, the J gene TRBJ2-7, with TRBD2 as a possible D gene (6 bases). Germline values: CDR1 GTSNPN, CDR2 SVGIG (reference sequence). Between the trimmed V and J ends, which lost 0 bases and 5 bases, there was a span of 8 bases. This CDR3 has 12 residues.

The chain employs TRBV6-1 and TRBJ2-4; maybe TRBD1 (5 bases). The length of the CDR3 is 15 residues. V lost 4 bases and J 6 bases, leaving 16 bases between the germline ends. The V gene's germline CDR1 is MNHNS and CDR2 SASEGT. CDR3 bases: TGTGCCAGCAGTGTAGGCCAGGGTATAGCAAACATTCAGTACTTC. Its translation is CASSVGQGIANIQYF.

The chain couples TRBV27 to TRBJ1-1; possible D gene TRBD1, 6 bases. CDR3 length equals 13 residues. Germline V gene data show CDR1 as MNHEY and CDR2 as SMNVEV (reference sequence). V was pared by 6 bases and J by 5 bases, with 13 bases between. DNA of the CDR3: TGTGCCAGCAGACCGACAGGCGGGACTGAAGCTTTCTTT. It specifies CASRPTGGTEAFF.

The rearrangement joins TRBV19 to TRBJ1-2, with 8 bases lining up with TRBD1. The germline V gene has CDR1 LNHDA and CDR2 SQIVND (reference sequence). V trimming: 3 bases; J trimming: 4 bases; junction bases outside the gene matches: 7. The CDR3 is made up of 15 amino acids. CDR3 coding DNA: TGTGCCAGTAGTATCGGACAGGGAGTGGGCTATGGCTACACCTTC. Translation: CASSIGQGVGYGYTF.

The V gene is TRBV7-9, the J gene TRBJ1-5, with a tentative D call TRBD1 (5 bases). CDR1 and CDR2 (germline): SEHNR, FQNEAQ (reference sequence). Trimming pared 5 bases from V and 2 bases from J, leaving 13 bases between. There are 15 residues in the CDR3. The CDR3 DNA reads TGTGCCAGCAGCGGGGCGGGGGAGGGCAATCAGCCCCAGCATTTT. This encodes CASSGAGEGNQPQHF.

The chain uses TRBV25-1 and TRBJ1-2; D is unresolved. Germline V lookup: CDR1 MGHDK, CDR2 SYGVNS. The CDR3 consists of 12 residues. Trimming left V 8 bases short and J 5 bases short, with 12 bases between. The CDR3 DNA is TGTGCCAGCCGGCAGGAGGGATATGGCTACACCTTC. This sequence encodes CASRQEGYGYTF.